This record looks at one T cell receptor beta chain sequence and its context. Its specificity is unknown. This entry belongs to a study of beta chain features in type 1 diabetes. Whole-study results and caveats: There was a moderate but significant shortening of TCRB CDR3s in all four CD4+ subsets of Type 1 diabetes patients.

Per germline, CDR1 SGDLS and CDR2 YYNGEE. CDR3 size: 16 residues. V lost 0 bases to trimming and J lost 3 bases, with 12 bases between them. Using CD45RO/CCR7/CD25/CD127/CD95/CD27, CD4+ naive, central memory, regulatory and stem cell-like memory cells were sorted. The authors reverse transcribed all of the isolated RNA, so sequencing captured expressed TCRB transcripts. Libraries were prepared by immunoSEQ multiplex PCR; TCRdb keeps only in-frame clonotypes and omits some of them. This table holds 150,000 to 180,000 clones, about a tenth found once. This clonotype originated in a young man with type 1 diabetes. Sequencing used central memory CD4+ T cells from blood. This chain connects TRBV9 to TRBJ2-2, with D maybe TRBD2 (5 bases). The CDR3 DNA reads as TGTGCCAGCAGCGTAGTTGGGAGTCGGGACACCGGGGAGCTGTTTTTT. Translating it yields CASSVVGSRDTGELFF.